Below, 15 T cell receptor beta chains from the same sample are listed, as sequenced in a study of blood T cell repertoires in COVID-19. The data were produced by immunoSEQ multiplex PCR, yet TCRdb's version contains in-frame clones alone and is incomplete. The sample has more than 300,000 clones; roughly 91% are singletons. Sample: PBMCs or T cells enriched from blood (not recorded which). The source is a woman aged 25 to 45 who had recovered from COVID-19.

This clone was counted once. The rearrangement uses TRBV28 and TRBJ1-5, with D possibly matching TRBD1 (6 bases). The germline CDR1 and CDR2 sequences are MDHEN and SYDVKM. V was trimmed by 6 bases and J by 5 bases, leaving 17 bases between them. This CDR3 is 15 amino acids long. The DNA for the CDR3 is TGTGCCAGCAGCCTCCACAGGGAAGGCGATCAGCCCCAGCATTTT. Protein product: CASSLHREGDQPQHF.

The chain links TRBV5-5 to TRBJ1-3, with D unclear. The CDR3 sequence is 14 residues long. The germline V gene has CDR1 SGHKS and CDR2 YYEKEE (reference sequence). Trimming pared 2 bases from V and 0 bases from J, leaving 6 bases between. CDR3 in amino acids: CASSFTSSGNTIYF. DNA for the CDR3: TGTGCCAGCAGCTTTACAAGCTCTGGAAACACCATATATTTT.

A few counts support this clone. The chain uses TRBV6-5 and TRBJ2-7; weak D call: TRBD2 (5 bases). V was trimmed by 6 bases and J by 2 bases, leaving 17 bases between them. This CDR3 region has 15 residues. Germline CDR1 reads MNHEY; CDR2 reads SVGAGI. The CDR3 sequence: CASRYKLGVTYEQYF. The CDR3, as DNA: TGTGCCAGCAGATACAAACTCGGGGTCACCTACGAGCAGTACTTC.

The chain uses TRBV23-1 and TRBJ2-3; 12 nucleotides align to TRBD1. TRBV23-1 has ORF status, its function being uncertain. The length of the CDR3 is 15 residues. J gave up 4 bases and V 4 bases, and 3 bases lay outside the gene matches. CDR3 protein: CASSPGQGAADTQYF. DNA of the CDR3: TGCGCCAGCAGTCCGGGACAGGGGGCGGCAGATACGCAGTATTTT.

This chain connects TRBV18 to TRBJ1-5; weak D call: TRBD1 (5 bases). Germline-derived CDR1 and CDR2 are KGHSH and LQKENI. This CDR3 is 16 amino acids long. With 6 bases removed from V and 0 bases from J, the gap between germline ends came to 15 bases. DNA for the CDR3: TGTGCCAGCTCCCCCTCGACAGATTATAGCAATCAGCCCCAGCATTTT. This encodes CASSPSTDYSNQPQHF.

The chain carries TRBV5-6 and TRBJ1-5, with 9 bases matching TRBD1. In germline, CDR1 is SGHDT, CDR2 YYEEEE. The V gene end was trimmed by 2 bases and the J gene end by 6 bases; junction bases not matched to a gene: 9. The CDR3 runs 16 residues. CDR3 sequence: CASSFGMGQGSQPQHF. The CDR3 DNA is TGTGCCAGCAGCTTCGGTATGGGACAGGGAAGTCAGCCCCAGCATTTT.

This rearrangement joins TRBV18 to TRBJ1-1; D might be TRBD1 (6 bases). The germline gives CDR1 KGHSH, CDR2 LQKENI. The V gene lost 2 bases and the J gene lost 4 bases, with 14 bases spanning the gap. This CDR3 spans 15 amino acids. The DNA of the CDR3 is TGTGCCAGCTCACCAAACCCCCAGGGGCTCACTGAAGCTTTCTTT. Its translation: CASSPNPQGLTEAFF. The full variable domain, rest sourced from reference TRBV18 and TRBJ1-1, is NAGVMQNPRHLVRRRGQEARLRCSPMKGHSHVYWYRQLPEEGLKFMVYLQKENIIDESGMPKERFSAEFPKEGPSILRIQQVVRGDSAAYFCASSPNPQGLTEAFFGQGTRLTVV.

CDR3 in amino acids: CASSLPLAGGVSYEQYF. The CDR3 region has the DNA TGTGCCAGCAGCTTACCACTAGCGGGAGGGGTTTCCTACGAGCAGTACTTC. The gene calls are TRBV7-2 and TRBJ2-7; 13 bases agree with TRBD2. The CDR3 has 17 residues. The J segment lost 1 base and the V segment lost 2 bases, leaving 5 bases of the junction unmatched. Germline V lookup: CDR1 SGHTA, CDR2 FQGNSA.

V and J are TRBV12-3 or TRBV12-4 and TRBJ1-2; TRBD1 matches 8 bases. With 5 bases clipped from V and 7 bases from J, the junction kept 6 bases outside the gene matches. There are 13 residues in the CDR3. CDR3 nucleotides: TGTGCCAGCAGTGAGACAGGGGAACGTGGCTACACCTTC. Its translation: CASSETGERGYTF.

This clone was seen only once. The chain couples TRBV4-3 to TRBJ2-1, with 8 bases that match TRBD2. Germline V gives CDR1 LGHNA, CDR2 YSLEER. The CDR3 runs 16 residues. V lost 0 bases, J lost 5 bases, and 6 bases stayed unmatched. The DNA of the CDR3 is TGCGCCAGCAGCCAAGATGCCCTAGCGGGTAACAATGAGCAGTTCTTC. Translation: CASSQDALAGNNEQFF.

The table lists this clone with a few counts. The chain links TRBV5-1 to TRBJ2-7; D might be TRBD2 (5 bases). This CDR3 has 13 amino acids. V gave up 5 bases and J gave up 4 bases, with 13 bases separating them. Looked up from germline, CDR1 is SGHRS and CDR2 is YFSETQ. The CDR3: CASSPSSGYEQYF. For the CDR3, the DNA is TGCGCCAGCAGTCCGTCCAGCGGATACGAGCAGTACTTC.

The CDR3 DNA sequence: TGTGCCAGCAGCTTAACTAGCGGAAGTGGGGATGAGCAGTTCTTC. As protein: CASSLTSGSGDEQFF. This chain joins TRBV7-9 and TRBJ2-1; 8 positions agree with TRBD2. This CDR3 spans 15 amino acids. CDR1 and CDR2 from the germline V gene are SEHNR and FQNEAQ (reference sequence). Trimming removed 2 bases from V and 8 bases from J; junction bases left unmatched: 8.

The chain combines TRBV5-1 with TRBJ1-4; the D gene is possibly TRBD1 (6 bases). V dropped 0 bases and J dropped 6 bases, with 9 bases sitting between them. The CDR3 has 14 residues. Germline assignment: CDR1 SGHRS and CDR2 YFSETQ. CDR3 amino acids: CASSLGRGDEKLFF. Here the CDR3 DNA reads TGCGCCAGCAGCTTGGGCAGGGGAGATGAAAAACTGTTTTTT.

This clone was detected once. The chain couples TRBV29-1 to TRBJ1-1; D not certain. From germline, CDR1 is SQVTM and CDR2 ANQGSEA. V was trimmed by 4 bases and J by 4 bases, leaving 13 bases between them. The CDR3 runs to 13 residues. CDR3: CSVARVQGTEAFF. CDR3 bases: TGCAGCGTTGCGAGGGTGCAAGGCACTGAAGCTTTCTTT.

The rearrangement joins TRBV2 to TRBJ1-2; the match to TRBD1 covers 8 bases. CDR3 length equals 12 residues. The junction had 6 bases not matched to a gene; V was cut back by 7 bases and J by 8 bases. From germline, CDR1 is SNHLY and CDR2 FYNNEI. The CDR3 loop reads CASTNRDRGYTF. DNA for the CDR3: TGTGCCAGCACAAACCGGGACAGGGGCTACACCTTC.